A single sample gave rise to the 17 T cell receptor beta chains below, sequenced in a study of cytomegalovirus exposure and HLA in healthy donors (dated by TCRdb to the late 2010s). The protocol used for the library was the immunoSEQ multiplex PCR assay. For the multiplex PCR, a mixture combining 60 forward primers for TCR Vbeta segments and 13 reverse primers for TCR Jbeta segments was used. Sourced from immuneACCESS, this table was stored by TCRdb with only in-frame sequences that have V and J called. A share of the clones is absent; for the studies checked, an unresolved V gene accounts for under half, and the remainder has no known explanation. The sample has around 200,000 clones on record, over 80% of them singletons. The ten largest clones add up to less than 7% of the sample. The material sequenced was PBMCs. The receptors shown here come from a man in his forties in good health and CMV-seropositive.

The chain recombines TRBV9 with TRBJ1-2; weak D call: TRBD1 (6 bases). With 1 base removed from V and 7 bases from J, the gap between germline ends came to 11 bases. The length of the CDR3 is 13 residues. Looked up from germline, CDR1 is SGDLS and CDR2 is YYNGEE. CDR3 sequence: CASSVTGTVGYTF. The CDR3 bases are TGTGCCAGCAGCGTAACAGGGACGGTTGGCTACACCTTC.

The chain joins TRBV19 to TRBJ2-3; 9 bases fit TRBD1. This CDR3 is built from 15 residues. Looked up from germline, CDR1 is LNHDA and CDR2 is SQIVND (reference sequence). V was clipped by 5 bases and J by 3 bases; unmatched bases: 6. The chain's CDR3 is CASSPNGQGTDTQYF. The CDR3 coding sequence is TGTGCCAGTAGTCCGAACGGACAGGGGACAGATACGCAGTATTTT.

This chain uses TRBV7-2 with TRBJ2-7; TRBD2 matches at 8 bases. The germline V gene has CDR1 SGHTA and CDR2 FQGNSA. The CDR3 length is 13 residues. V lost 4 bases, J lost 5 bases, and 4 bases stayed unmatched. This chain's CDR3 is CASSSGGADEQYF. Here the CDR3 DNA reads TGTGCCAGCAGCTCGGGGGGGGCCGACGAGCAGTACTTC.

CDR3 nucleotide sequence: TGTGCCAGCAGTTTATCCTCAGCCTACAATGAGCAGTTCTTC. It codes for CASSLSSAYNEQFF. This chain connects TRBV27 to TRBJ2-1; D is undetermined. This CDR3 is 14 amino acids long. Trimming took 0 bases from V and 2 from J, leaving 5 bases between them. Germline CDR1 is MNHEY and CDR2 is SMNVEV (reference sequence).

The genes are TRBV4-3 and TRBJ2-1; TRBD2 matches 12 bases. This CDR3 region has 17 residues. V lost 1 base, J lost 4 bases, and 5 bases stayed unmatched. In germline, CDR1 is LGHNA, CDR2 YSLEER. The CDR3 spells CASSQASLAGGYNEQFF. CDR3 sequence (DNA): TGCGCCAGCAGCCAAGCTTCGCTAGCGGGGGGGTACAATGAGCAGTTCTTC.

This sequence joins TRBV6-1 and TRBJ1-1; perhaps TRBD1 as D (5 bases). The germline CDR1 and CDR2 sequences are MNHNS and SASEGT. The V end lost 3 bases, the J end lost 0 bases, and 8 bases lay between the germline ends. CDR3 length: 14 amino acids. The CDR3: CASSEGLLNTEAFF. The DNA of the CDR3 is TGTGCCAGCAGTGAGGGACTCCTGAACACTGAAGCTTTCTTT.

V gene TRBV7-8 combines with J gene TRBJ2-7, with TRBD1 as a possible D gene (6 bases). CDR3 length: 14 amino acids. Per the germline V gene, CDR1 is SGHVS and CDR2 is FQNEAQ. The V end was cut by 3 bases, the J end by 2 bases, with 11 bases between. The DNA for the CDR3 is TGTGCCAGCAGCTTCGGACACAGGGCCTACGAGCAGTACTTC. It codes for CASSFGHRAYEQYF.

The CDR3 protein is CASSQLSRRRNTEAFF. The CDR3 DNA follows: TGCGCCAGCAGTCAACTTTCTCGGCGGAGGAACACTGAAGCTTTCTTT. V is TRBV23-1 and J is TRBJ1-1; no reliable D call. TRBV23-1 qualifies as an ORF whose function is uncertain. The CDR3 covers 16 residues. Trimming took off 2 bases at V and 1 base at J, with 14 bases between the two ends.

J is TRBJ2-3 and V is TRBV2, with 8 bases lining up with TRBD1. Germline values: CDR1 SNHLY, CDR2 FYNNEI. CDR3 length: 14 residues. V was pared by 3 bases and J by 3 bases, with 2 bases of the junction left unmatched. The CDR3 DNA is TGTGCCAGCAGTGACAGGGGGCGTACAGATACGCAGTATTTT. This gives the protein CASSDRGRTDTQYF.

This chain joins TRBV10-1 and TRBJ2-3, with D maybe TRBD2 (5 bases). V was trimmed by 8 bases and J by 1 base, leaving 10 bases between them. Per the germline V gene, CDR1 is WNHNN and CDR2 is SYGVQD (reference sequence). The CDR3 is 13 residues long. Here the CDR3 reads CASGGYGTDTQYF. In DNA, the CDR3 is TGCGCCAGCGGCGGGTACGGCACAGATACGCAGTATTTT.

V usage is TRBV14 and J usage is TRBJ1-1, with D maybe TRBD1 (5 bases). The V and J ends lost 3 bases and 0 bases respectively, with 11 bases between them. Germline CDR1 and CDR2: SGHDN and FVKESK. CDR3 length equals 15 residues. This CDR3 is CASSHRQTLNTEAFF. The CDR3 DNA reads as TGTGCCAGCAGCCATAGACAGACTTTGAACACTGAAGCTTTCTTT.

The chain couples TRBV7-2 to TRBJ2-7; weak D call: TRBD1 (6 bases). The ends were cut back, 4 bases at V and 3 bases at J, with 13 bases in the middle. The CDR3 runs 14 residues. The germline CDR1 and CDR2 sequences are SGHTA and FQGNSA. The CDR3 loop reads CASSSGTYGYEQYF. DNA of the CDR3: TGTGCCAGCAGCTCCGGGACATACGGCTACGAGCAGTACTTC.

This clone was detected only once. V usage is TRBV9 and J usage is TRBJ2-2; 9 bases agree with TRBD1. The CDR3 totals 18 residues. The germline V gene has CDR1 SGDLS and CDR2 YYNGEE. Trimming at V came to 4 bases and at J to 5 bases, leaving 15 bases not matched to a gene. The chain's CDR3 is CASSHGQGPRWDTGELFF. DNA for the CDR3: TGTGCCAGCAGCCACGGACAGGGGCCCCGCTGGGATACCGGGGAGCTGTTTTTT.

The rearrangement links TRBV10-2 to TRBJ1-2; D is perhaps TRBD1 (5 bases). The germline V and J ends were trimmed by 8 bases and 5 bases, with 12 bases remaining between them. CDR3 size: 12 residues. Germline CDR1 is WSHSY and CDR2 is SAAADI. Here the CDR3 reads CASGGVGYGYTF. CDR3 coding DNA: TGCGCCAGCGGGGGGGTCGGATATGGCTACACCTTC.

This clone was detected only a few times. The chain employs TRBV5-1 and TRBJ1-5; D not certain. The V and J ends lost 4 bases and 4 bases respectively, with 15 bases between them. CDR3 length equals 15 residues. Germline V gives CDR1 SGHRS, CDR2 YFSETQ. CDR3 amino acids: CASSPTPAGNQPQHF. CDR3 bases: TGCGCCAGCAGCCCTACCCCGGCGGGGAATCAGCCCCAGCATTTT.

The chain carries TRBV19 and TRBJ1-1; no clear D gene. CDR1 LNHDA and CDR2 SQIVND come from the germline V gene (reference sequence). V lost 6 bases and J 1 base, leaving 9 bases between the germline ends. CDR3 length: 13 amino acids. CDR3 coding DNA: TGTGCCAGTAGAGTCTTCGGGAACACTGAAGCTTTCTTT. This gives the protein CASRVFGNTEAFF. The full variable domain, with the rest looked up from reference TRBV19 and TRBJ1-1, is DGGITQSPKYLFRKEGQNVTLSCEQNLNHDAMYWYRQDPGQGLRLIYYSQIVNDFQKGDIAEGYSVSREKKESFPLTVTSAQKNPTAFYLCASRVFGNTEAFFGQGTRLTVV.

The chain couples TRBV7-2 to TRBJ2-5; D not certain. CDR1 and CDR2 (germline): SGHTA, FQGNSA. The ends were cut back, 1 base at V and 5 bases at J, with 14 bases in the middle. CDR3 length: 15 residues. DNA of the CDR3: TGTGCCAGCAGCTTAGGTAGTAGCTCCACGGAGACCCAGTACTTC. Protein: CASSLGSSSTETQYF.